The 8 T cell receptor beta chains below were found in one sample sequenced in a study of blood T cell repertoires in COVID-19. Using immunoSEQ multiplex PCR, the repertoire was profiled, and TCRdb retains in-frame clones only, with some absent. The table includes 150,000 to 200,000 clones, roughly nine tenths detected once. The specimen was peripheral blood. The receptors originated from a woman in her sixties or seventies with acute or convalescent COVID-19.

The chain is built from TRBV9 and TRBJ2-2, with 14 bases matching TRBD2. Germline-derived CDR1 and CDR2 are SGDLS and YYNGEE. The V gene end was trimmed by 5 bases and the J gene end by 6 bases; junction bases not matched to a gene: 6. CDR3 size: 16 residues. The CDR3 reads CASRAGLAGAAGELFF. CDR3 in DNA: TGTGCCAGCAGGGCGGGACTAGCGGGAGCAGCCGGGGAGCTGTTTTTT. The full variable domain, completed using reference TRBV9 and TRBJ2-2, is DSGVTQTPKHLITATGQRVTLRCSPRSGDLSVYWYQQSLDQGLQFLIQYYNGEERAKGNILERFSAQQFPDLHSELNLSSLELGDSALYFCASRAGLAGAAGELFFGEGSRLTVL.

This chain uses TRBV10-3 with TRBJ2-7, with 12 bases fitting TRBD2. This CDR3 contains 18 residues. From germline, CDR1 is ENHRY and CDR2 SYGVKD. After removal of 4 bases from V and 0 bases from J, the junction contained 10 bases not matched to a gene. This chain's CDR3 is CAISGTSGRTSSSYEQYF. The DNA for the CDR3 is TGTGCCATCAGTGGAACTAGCGGGAGGACCTCGAGCTCCTACGAGCAGTACTTC.

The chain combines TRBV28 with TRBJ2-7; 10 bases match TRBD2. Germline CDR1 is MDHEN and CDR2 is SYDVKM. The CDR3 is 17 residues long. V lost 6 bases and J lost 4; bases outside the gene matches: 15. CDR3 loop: CASSPPMGLAGAYEQYF. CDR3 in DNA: TGTGCCAGCAGCCCACCCATGGGGCTAGCGGGGGCTTACGAGCAGTACTTC.

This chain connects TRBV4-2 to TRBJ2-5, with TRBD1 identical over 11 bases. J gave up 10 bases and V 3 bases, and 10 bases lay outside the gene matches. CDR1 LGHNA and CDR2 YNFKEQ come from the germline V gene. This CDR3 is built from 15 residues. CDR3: CASSQGTGGMVDQYF. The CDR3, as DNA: TGTGCCAGCAGCCAGGGGACAGGGGGGATGGTAGACCAGTACTTC.

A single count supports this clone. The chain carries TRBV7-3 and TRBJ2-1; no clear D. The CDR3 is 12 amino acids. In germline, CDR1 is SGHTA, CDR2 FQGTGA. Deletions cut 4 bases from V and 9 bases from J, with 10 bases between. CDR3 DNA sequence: TGTGCCAGCAGCTCCCAGCGAAGTGAGCAGTTCTTC. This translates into CASSSQRSEQFF.

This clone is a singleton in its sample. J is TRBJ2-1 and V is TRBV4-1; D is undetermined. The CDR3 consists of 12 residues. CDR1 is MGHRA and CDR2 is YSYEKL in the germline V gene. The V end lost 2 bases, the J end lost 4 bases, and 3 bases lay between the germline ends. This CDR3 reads CASSQPYNEQFF. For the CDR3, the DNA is TGCGCCAGCAGCCAACCTTACAATGAGCAGTTCTTC.

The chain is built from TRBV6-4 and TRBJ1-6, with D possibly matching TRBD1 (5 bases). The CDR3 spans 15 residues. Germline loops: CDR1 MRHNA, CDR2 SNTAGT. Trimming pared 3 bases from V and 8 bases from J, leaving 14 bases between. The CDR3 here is CASSEQDSSDSPLHF. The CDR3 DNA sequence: TGTGCCAGCAGTGAACAGGATTCGTCTGATTCACCCCTCCACTTT.

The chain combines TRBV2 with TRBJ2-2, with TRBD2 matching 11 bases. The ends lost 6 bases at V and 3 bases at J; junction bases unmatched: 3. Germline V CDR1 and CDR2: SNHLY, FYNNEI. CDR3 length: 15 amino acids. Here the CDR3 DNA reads TGTGCCAGCAGCCGACTAGCGGGGCACACCGGGGAGCTGTTTTTT. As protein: CASSRLAGHTGELFF.